This T cell receptor beta chain was sequenced in a study of neurological immune-mediated disorders. Trimming took 6 bases from V and 9 from J; bases not matched to a gene: 17. The CDR3 has 16 amino acids. This clonotype was seen ten or more times. Where libraries were unsorted, they were derived from 2 million PBMCs stored at -80 degrees C. The cDNA came from 5'RACE, which used 10-nucleotide random UMIs. In each sequencing run, over 160 million TCR-beta sequences were generated from 15-18 subjects. MiXCR was run by TCRdb on the 5' RACE reads, yielding one entry per CDR3 protein. The data contain some 46,000 distinct CDR3 sequences, 3.5% to 5% of them seen just once; the ten biggest clones take up around 5%.

This sequence joins TRBV23-1 and TRBJ2-1, with 7 bases matching TRBD1. TRBV23-1 is known as an ORF, though its function is uncertain. The clonotype was recovered from a woman aged 60-70 years with multiple sclerosis. The sequenced sample consisted of PBMCs. CDR3 in amino acids: CASRPTGVKVGCEQFF. CDR3 sequence (DNA): TGCGCCAGCAGACCCACAGGGGTTAAGGTCGGGTGTGAGCAGTTCTTC.